The 7 T cell receptor beta chains listed next were all sequenced from one sample in a study of blood T cell repertoires in COVID-19. TCRdb keeps only in-frame clones here, not all; method: immunoSEQ multiplex PCR. Counted here are under 100,000 clones, approximately 90% occurring once; the ten biggest clones make up around 5.1%. Specimen: peripheral blood. Source of these receptors: a man aged 50 or older with acute or convalescent COVID-19.

The chain has TRBV7-8 and TRBJ1-4, with D possibly matching TRBD1 (5 bases). This CDR3 is 15 amino acids long. V lost 2 bases and J 0 bases, leaving 7 bases between the germline ends. CDR1 SGHVS and CDR2 FQNEAQ come from the germline V gene. CDR3 sequence: CASSLRGSTNEKLFF. CDR3 nucleotides: TGTGCCAGCAGCTTAAGGGGTTCAACTAATGAAAAACTGTTTTTT. The whole variable domain, remainder taken from reference TRBV7-8 and TRBJ1-4, is GAGVSQSPRYKVAKRGQDVALRCDPISGHVSLFWYQQALGQGPEFLTYFQNEAQLDKSGLPSDRFFAERPEGSVSTLKIQRTQQEDSAVYLCASSLRGSTNEKLFFGSGTQLSVL.

The chain employs TRBV2 and TRBJ2-2; 9 bases align to TRBD1. CDR1 SNHLY and CDR2 FYNNEI come from the germline V gene. The V gene end was trimmed by 5 bases and the J gene end by 6 bases; junction bases not matched to a gene: 7. This CDR3 has 15 residues. Written as DNA, the CDR3 is TGTGCCAGCAGTCCTTTGACAGGGGGGGCCGGGGAGCTGTTTTTT. Translation gives CASSPLTGGAGELFF.

This CDR3 is CAIRSGLTSGGGTDTQYF. The CDR3 coding sequence is TGTGCCATCCGATCGGGCTTGACTAGCGGGGGGGGCACAGATACGCAGTATTTT. This rearrangement joins TRBV10-3 to TRBJ2-3; 14 positions match TRBD2. The CDR3 covers 18 residues. The V gene's germline CDR1 is ENHRY and CDR2 SYGVKD. V shed 8 bases, J shed 1 base, and the junction held 11 bases outside the gene matches.

Remarks on this clone: An end of the junction differs from the germline gene, which may be a read error. The genes are TRBV11-2 and TRBJ1-5, with 7 nucleotides matching TRBD1. From germline, CDR1 is SGHAT and CDR2 FQNNGV. There are 15 residues in the CDR3. CDR3 region: CASSLTGVSDQPQHF. The CDR3 DNA reads TGTGCCAGCAGCCTTACAGGGGTTAGCGATCAGCCCCAGCATTTT.

V gene TRBV25-1 combines with J gene TRBJ1-3; TRBD1 matches at 9 bases. This CDR3 comprises 15 residues. Trimming at V came to 3 bases and at J to 2 bases, leaving 2 bases not matched to a gene. Germline CDR1 and CDR2: MGHDK and SYGVNS. CDR3: CASSDRDRAGNTIYF. CDR3 DNA sequence: TGTGCCAGCAGTGACCGGGACAGGGCTGGAAACACCATATATTTT. Supplemented by reference TRBV25-1 and TRBJ1-3, the full variable domain reads EADIYQTPRYLVIGTGKKITLECSQTMGHDKMYWYQQDPGMELHLIHYSYGVNSTEKGDLSSESTVSRIRTEHFPLTLESARPSHTSQYLCASSDRDRAGNTIYFGEGSWLTVV.

The rearrangement joins TRBV19 to TRBJ1-2, with 10 positions matching TRBD1. Germline V gene sequence: CDR1 LNHDA, CDR2 SQIVND (reference sequence). V trimming: 7 bases; J trimming: 2 bases; junction bases outside the gene matches: 4. The CDR3 runs to 14 residues. In nucleotides, the CDR3 is TGTGCCAGTACACGGACAGGGGGGAACTATGGCTACACCTTC. Translation gives CASTRTGGNYGYTF.

A single count supports this clone. The chain is built from TRBV24-1 and TRBJ1-2, with D unresolved. The CDR3 sequence is 16 residues long. V shed 0 bases and J shed 4 bases, with 14 bases lying between them. Germline CDR1 KGHDR, CDR2 SFDVKD. CDR3 DNA: TGTGCCACCAGTGATTTGATCGCCCCGGGAGTCTATGGCTACACCTTC. It encodes CATSDLIAPGVYGYTF.